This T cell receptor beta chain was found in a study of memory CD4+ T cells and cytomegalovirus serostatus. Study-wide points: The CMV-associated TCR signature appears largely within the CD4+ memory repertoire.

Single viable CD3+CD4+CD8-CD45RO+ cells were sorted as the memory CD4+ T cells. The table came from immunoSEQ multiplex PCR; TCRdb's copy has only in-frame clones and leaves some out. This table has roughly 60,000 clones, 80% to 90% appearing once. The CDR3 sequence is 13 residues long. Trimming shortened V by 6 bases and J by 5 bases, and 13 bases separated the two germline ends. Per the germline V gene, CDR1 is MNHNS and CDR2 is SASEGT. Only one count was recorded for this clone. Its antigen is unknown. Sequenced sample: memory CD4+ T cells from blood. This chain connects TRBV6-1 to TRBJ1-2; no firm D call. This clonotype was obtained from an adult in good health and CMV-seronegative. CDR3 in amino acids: CASRDGLLYGYTF. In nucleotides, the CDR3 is TGTGCCAGCAGGGACGGATTACTATATGGCTACACCTTC.